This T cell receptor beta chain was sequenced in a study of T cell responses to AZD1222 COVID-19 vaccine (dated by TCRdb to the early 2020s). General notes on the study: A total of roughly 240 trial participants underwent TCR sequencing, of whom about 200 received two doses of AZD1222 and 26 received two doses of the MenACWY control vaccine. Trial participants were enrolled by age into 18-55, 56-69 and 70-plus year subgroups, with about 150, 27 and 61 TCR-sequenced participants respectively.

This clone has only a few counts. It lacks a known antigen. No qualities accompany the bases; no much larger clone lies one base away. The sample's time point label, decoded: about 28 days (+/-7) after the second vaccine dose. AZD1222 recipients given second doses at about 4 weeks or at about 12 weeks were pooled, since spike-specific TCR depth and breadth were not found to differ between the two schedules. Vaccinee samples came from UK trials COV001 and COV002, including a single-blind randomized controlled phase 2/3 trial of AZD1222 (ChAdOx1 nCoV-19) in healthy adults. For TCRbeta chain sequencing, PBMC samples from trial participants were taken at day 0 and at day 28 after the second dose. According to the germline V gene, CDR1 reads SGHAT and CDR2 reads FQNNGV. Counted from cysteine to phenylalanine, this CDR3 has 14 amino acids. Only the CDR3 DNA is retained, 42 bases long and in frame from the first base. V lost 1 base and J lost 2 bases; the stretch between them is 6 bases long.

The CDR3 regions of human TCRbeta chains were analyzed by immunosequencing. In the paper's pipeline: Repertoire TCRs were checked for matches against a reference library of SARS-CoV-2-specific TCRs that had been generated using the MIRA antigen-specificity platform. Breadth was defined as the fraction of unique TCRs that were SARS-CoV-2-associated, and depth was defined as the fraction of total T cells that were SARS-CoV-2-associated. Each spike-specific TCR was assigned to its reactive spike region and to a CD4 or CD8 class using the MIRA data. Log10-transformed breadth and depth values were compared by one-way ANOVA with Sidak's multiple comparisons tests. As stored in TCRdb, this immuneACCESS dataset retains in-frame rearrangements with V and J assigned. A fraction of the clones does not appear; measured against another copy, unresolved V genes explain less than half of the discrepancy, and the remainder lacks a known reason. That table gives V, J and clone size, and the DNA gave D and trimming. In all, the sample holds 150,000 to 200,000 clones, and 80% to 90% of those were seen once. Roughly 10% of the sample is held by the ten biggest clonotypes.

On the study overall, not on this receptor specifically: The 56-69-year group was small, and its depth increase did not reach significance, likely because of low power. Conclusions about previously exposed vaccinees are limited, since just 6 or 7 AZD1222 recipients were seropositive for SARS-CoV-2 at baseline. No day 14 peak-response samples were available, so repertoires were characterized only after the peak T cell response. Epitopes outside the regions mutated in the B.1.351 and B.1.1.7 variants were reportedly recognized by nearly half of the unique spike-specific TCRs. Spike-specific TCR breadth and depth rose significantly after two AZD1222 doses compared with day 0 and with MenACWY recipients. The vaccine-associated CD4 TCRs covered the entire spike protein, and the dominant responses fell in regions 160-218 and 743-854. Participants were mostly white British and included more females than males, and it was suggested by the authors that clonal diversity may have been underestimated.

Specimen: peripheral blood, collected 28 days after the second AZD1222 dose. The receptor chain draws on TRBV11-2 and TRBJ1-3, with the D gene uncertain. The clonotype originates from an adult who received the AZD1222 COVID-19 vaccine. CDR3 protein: CASSLGVPGNTIYF. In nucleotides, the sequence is TGTGCCAGCAGCTTAGGGGTCCCTGGAAACACCATATATTTT.